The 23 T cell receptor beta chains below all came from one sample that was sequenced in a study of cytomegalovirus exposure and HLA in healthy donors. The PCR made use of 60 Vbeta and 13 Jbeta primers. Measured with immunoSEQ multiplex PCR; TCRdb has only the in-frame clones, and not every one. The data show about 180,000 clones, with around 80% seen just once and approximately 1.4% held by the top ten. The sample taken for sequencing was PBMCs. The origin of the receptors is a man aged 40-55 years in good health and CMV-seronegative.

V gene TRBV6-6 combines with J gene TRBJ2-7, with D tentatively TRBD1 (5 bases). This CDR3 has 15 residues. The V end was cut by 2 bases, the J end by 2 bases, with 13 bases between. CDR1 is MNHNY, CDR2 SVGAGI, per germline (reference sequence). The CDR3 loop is CASSYALTGAYEQYF. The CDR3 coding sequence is TGTGCCAGCAGTTACGCCCTTACAGGAGCCTACGAGCAGTACTTC.

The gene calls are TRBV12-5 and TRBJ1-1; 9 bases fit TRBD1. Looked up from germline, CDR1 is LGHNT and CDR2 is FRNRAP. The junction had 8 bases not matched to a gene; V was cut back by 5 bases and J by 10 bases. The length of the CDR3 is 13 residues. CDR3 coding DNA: TGTGCTAGTGGTCTAACAGGGGGCATCGGAGCTTTCTTT. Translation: CASGLTGGIGAFF.

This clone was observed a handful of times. Written as DNA, the CDR3 is TGTGCCAGCTTTGGTGAAGACAATAATTCACCCCTCCACTTT. Translation: CASFGEDNNSPLHF. V and J are TRBV2 and TRBJ1-6, with D unclear. V lost 8 bases to trimming and J lost 5 bases, with 13 bases between them. CDR3 length: 14 amino acids. Per germline, CDR1 SNHLY and CDR2 FYNNEI.

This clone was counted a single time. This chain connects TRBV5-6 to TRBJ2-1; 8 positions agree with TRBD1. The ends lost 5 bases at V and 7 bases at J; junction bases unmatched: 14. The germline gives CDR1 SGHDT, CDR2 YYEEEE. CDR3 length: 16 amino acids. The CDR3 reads CASSLKPGRQGNEQFF. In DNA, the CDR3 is TGTGCCAGCAGTCTAAAGCCGGGACGACAGGGGAATGAGCAGTTCTTC.

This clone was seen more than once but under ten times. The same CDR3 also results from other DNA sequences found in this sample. The CDR3 region is CASSQDRVAGYTF. The CDR3 coding sequence is TGTGCCAGCAGCCAGGACAGGGTGGCGGGCTACACCTTC. This chain connects TRBV4-2 to TRBJ1-2; 8 bases map to TRBD1. This CDR3 has 13 amino acids. The V segment lost 3 bases and the J segment 8 bases; nucleotides outside the gene matches: 5. From germline, CDR1 is LGHNA and CDR2 YNFKEQ.

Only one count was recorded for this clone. The CDR3 bases are TGCGCCAGCAGCCCCCGGACAGGGGGAACCCCTGGAAACACCATATATTTT. As protein: CASSPRTGGTPGNTIYF. V is TRBV5-1 and J is TRBJ1-3; 10 bases match TRBD1. Trimming cost V 4 bases and J 2 bases; bases outside gene matches: 9. CDR1 is SGHRS and CDR2 is YFSETQ in the germline V gene. This CDR3 comprises 17 residues.

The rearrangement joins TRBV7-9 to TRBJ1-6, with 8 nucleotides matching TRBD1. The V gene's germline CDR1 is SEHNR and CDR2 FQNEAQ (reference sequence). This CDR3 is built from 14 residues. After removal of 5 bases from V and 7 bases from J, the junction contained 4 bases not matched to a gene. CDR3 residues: CASSPDRGNSPLHF. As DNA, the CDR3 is TGTGCCAGCAGCCCCGACAGGGGAAATTCACCCCTCCACTTT.

The CDR3 DNA follows: TGTGCCAGCAGTGACCGACAGGCGTACAATGAGCAGTTCTTC. This gives the protein CASSDRQAYNEQFF. The V gene is TRBV6-1, the J gene TRBJ2-1; D is possibly TRBD1 (6 bases). This CDR3 has 14 residues. The V gene lost 3 bases and the J gene lost 4 bases, with 10 bases spanning the gap. The germline gives CDR1 MNHNS, CDR2 SASEGT.

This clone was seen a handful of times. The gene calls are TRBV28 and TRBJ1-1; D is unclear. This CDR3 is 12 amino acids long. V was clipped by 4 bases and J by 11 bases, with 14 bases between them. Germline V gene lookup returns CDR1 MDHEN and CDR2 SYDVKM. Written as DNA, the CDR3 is TGTGCCAGCAGTTCACCCCCGGAGGTGGCTTTCTTT. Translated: CASSSPPEVAFF.

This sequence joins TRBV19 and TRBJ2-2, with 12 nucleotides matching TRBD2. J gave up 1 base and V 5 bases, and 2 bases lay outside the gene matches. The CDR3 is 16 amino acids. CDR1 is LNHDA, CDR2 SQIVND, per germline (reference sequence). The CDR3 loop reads CASSATSGGNTGELFF. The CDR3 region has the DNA TGTGCCAGTAGTGCGACTAGCGGGGGGAACACCGGGGAGCTGTTTTTT.

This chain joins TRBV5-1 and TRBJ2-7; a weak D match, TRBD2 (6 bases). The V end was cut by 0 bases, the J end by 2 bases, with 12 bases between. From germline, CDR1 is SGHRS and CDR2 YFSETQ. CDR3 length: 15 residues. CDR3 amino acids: CASSLEEGRTYEQYF. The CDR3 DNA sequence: TGCGCCAGCAGCTTGGAGGAGGGGCGAACCTACGAGCAGTACTTC.

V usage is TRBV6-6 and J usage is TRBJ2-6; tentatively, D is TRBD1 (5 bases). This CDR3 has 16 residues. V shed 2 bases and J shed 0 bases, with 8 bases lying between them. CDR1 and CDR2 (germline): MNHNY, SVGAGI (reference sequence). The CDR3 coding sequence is TGTGCCAGCAGTTACCCTACAGGCTCTGGGGCCAACGTCCTGACTTTC. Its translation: CASSYPTGSGANVLTF.

The CDR3 loop reads CAISEPEGDNEQFF. The CDR3 region has the DNA TGTGCCATCAGTGAACCCGAGGGGGACAATGAGCAGTTCTTC. This chain links TRBV10-3 with TRBJ2-1; D possibly corresponds to TRBD1 (6 bases). The CDR3 is 14 amino acids. Germline values: CDR1 ENHRY, CDR2 SYGVKD. Trimming took 3 bases from V and 5 from J, leaving 11 bases between them.

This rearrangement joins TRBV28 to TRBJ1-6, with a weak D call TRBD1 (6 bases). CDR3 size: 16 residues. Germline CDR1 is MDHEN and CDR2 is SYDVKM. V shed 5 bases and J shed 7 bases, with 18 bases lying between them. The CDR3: CASSPPTPGENSPLHF. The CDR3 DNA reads TGTGCCAGCAGTCCCCCTACGCCAGGGGAGAATTCACCCCTCCACTTT.

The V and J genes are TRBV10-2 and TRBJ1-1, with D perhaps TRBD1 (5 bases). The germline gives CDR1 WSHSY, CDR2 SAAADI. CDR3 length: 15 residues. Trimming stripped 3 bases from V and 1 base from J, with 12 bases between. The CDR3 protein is CASSDRTPGNTEAFF. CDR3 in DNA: TGCGCCAGCAGTGATAGGACACCCGGGAACACTGAAGCTTTCTTT.

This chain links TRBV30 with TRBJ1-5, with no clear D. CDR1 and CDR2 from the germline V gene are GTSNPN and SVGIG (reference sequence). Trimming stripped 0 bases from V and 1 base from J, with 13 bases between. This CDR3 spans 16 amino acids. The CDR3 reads CAWSVGGFGSNQPQHF. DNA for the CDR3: TGTGCCTGGAGTGTAGGAGGGTTCGGGAGCAATCAGCCCCAGCATTTT.

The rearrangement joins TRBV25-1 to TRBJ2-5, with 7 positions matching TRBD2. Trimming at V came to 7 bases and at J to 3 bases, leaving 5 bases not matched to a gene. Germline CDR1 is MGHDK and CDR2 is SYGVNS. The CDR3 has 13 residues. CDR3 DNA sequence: TGTGCCAGCACCGTGAGCGGGAAAGAGACCCAGTACTTC. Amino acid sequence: CASTVSGKETQYF.

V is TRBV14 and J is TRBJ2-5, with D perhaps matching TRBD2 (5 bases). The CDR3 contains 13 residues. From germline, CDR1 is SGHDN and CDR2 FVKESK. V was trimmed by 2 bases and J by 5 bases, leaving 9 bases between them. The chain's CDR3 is CASSQWTGETQYF. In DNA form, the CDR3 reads TGTGCCAGCAGCCAATGGACGGGGGAGACCCAGTACTTC.

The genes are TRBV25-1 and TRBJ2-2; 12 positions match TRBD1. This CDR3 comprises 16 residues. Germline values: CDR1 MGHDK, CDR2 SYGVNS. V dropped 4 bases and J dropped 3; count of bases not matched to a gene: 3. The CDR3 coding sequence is TGTGCCAGCAGTGGGGGACAGGGGGCGGACACCGGGGAGCTGTTTTTT. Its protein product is CASSGGQGADTGELFF. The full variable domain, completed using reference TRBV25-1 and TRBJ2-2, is EADIYQTPRYLVIGTGKKITLECSQTMGHDKMYWYQQDPGMELHLIHYSYGVNSTEKGDLSSESTVSRIRTEHFPLTLESARPSHTSQYLCASSGGQGADTGELFFGEGSRLTVL.

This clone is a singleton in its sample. CDR3 amino acids: CASSLAGQARTGELFF. CDR3 in DNA: TGTGCCAGCAGCTTAGCGGGGCAGGCGAGGACCGGGGAGCTGTTTTTT. This sequence joins TRBV7-2 and TRBJ2-2; a weak D match, TRBD1 (5 bases). V was cut by 0 bases and J by 5 bases, with 13 bases left in between. Germline lookup yields CDR1 SGHTA and CDR2 FQGNSA. The CDR3 covers 16 residues.

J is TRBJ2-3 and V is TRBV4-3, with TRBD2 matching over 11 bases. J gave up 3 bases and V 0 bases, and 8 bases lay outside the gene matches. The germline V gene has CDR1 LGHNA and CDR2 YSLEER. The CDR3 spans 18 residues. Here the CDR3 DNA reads TGCGCCAGCAGCCAAGATGGAGTAGCGGGAGGGCCAACAGATACGCAGTATTTT. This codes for CASSQDGVAGGPTDTQYF.

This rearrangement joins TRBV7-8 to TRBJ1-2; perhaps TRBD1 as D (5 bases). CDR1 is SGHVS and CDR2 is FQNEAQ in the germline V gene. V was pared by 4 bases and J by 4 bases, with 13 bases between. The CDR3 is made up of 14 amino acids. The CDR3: CASSWGREVYGYTF. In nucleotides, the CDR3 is TGTGCCAGCAGCTGGGGGAGGGAGGTCTATGGCTACACCTTC.

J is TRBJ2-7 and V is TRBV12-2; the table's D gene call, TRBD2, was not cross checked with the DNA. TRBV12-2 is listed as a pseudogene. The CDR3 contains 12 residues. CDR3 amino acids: CASRLAWGGQYF. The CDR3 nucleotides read TGTGCAAGTCGCTTAGCTTGGGGGGGCCAGTACTTC.